Reported below is one TCR beta chain. Its antigen is undetermined. Germline V lookup: CDR1 SGHDT, CDR2 YYEEEE. CDR3 size: 15 residues. The V and J ends lost 3 bases and 3 bases, in that order; junction bases with no gene match: 6. This table comes from immunoSEQ multiplex PCR, and its TCRdb copy is limited to in-frame clones, with some not included. The sample shows 38,000 or so clones, around 83% of them seen only once. The sample originates from a study of PD-L1 blockade in urothelial cancer. On the study more broadly: Patients began atezolizumab, 1,200 mg intravenously every 3 weeks, at some point between 2013 and 2014. About 90% of the roughly 30 patients were men whose urothelial cancer was bladder-origin. Anywhere from 0 to 3 prior chemotherapy regimens had been received by patients. General study points: Prediction of better survival came from below-median pretreatment blood TCR clonality.

The TCR sequence derives from a man aged 55 to 70 with urothelial cancer. The V call is TRBV5-6, the J call TRBJ1-2; 9 bases line up with TRBD1. The sample was PBMCs, taken around atezolizumab (anti-PD-L1) treatment. CDR3 sequence reads: CASSSTGGADYGYTF. CDR3 nucleotides: TGTGCCAGCAGCTCAACAGGGGGCGCAGACTATGGCTACACCTTC.